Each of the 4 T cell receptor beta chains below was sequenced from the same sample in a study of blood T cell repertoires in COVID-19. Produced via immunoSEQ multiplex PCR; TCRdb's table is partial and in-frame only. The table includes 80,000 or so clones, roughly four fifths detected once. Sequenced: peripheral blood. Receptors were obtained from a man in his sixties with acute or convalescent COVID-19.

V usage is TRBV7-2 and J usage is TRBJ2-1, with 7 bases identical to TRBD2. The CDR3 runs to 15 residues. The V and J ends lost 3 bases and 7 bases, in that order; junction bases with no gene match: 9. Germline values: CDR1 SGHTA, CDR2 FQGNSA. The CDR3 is CASSFQTGGANEQFF. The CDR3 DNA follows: TGTGCCAGCAGCTTCCAGACGGGGGGAGCGAATGAGCAGTTCTTC.

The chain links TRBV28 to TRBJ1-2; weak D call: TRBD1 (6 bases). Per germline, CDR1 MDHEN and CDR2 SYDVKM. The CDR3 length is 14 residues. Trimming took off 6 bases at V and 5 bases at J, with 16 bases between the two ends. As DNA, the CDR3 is TGTGCCAGCAGCCCTGGCCGACAGGTTTATGGCTACACCTTC. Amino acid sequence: CASSPGRQVYGYTF.

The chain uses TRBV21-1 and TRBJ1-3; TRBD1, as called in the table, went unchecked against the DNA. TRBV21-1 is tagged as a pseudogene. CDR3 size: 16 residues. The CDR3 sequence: CASSVNRSHSGNTIYF. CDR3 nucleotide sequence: TGTGCCAGCAGCGTTAACAGGTCCCACTCTGGAAACACCATATATTTT.

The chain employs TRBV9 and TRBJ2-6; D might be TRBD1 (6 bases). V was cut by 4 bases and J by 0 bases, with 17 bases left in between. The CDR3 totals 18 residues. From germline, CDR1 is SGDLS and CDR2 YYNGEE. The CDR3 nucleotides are TGTGCCAGCAGCCCATCAGGGGTTTCCGGCTCTGGGGCCAACGTCCTGACTTTC. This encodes CASSPSGVSGSGANVLTF. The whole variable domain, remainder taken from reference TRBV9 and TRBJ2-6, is DSGVTQTPKHLITATGQRVTLRCSPRSGDLSVYWYQQSLDQGLQFLIQYYNGEERAKGNILERFSAQQFPDLHSELNLSSLELGDSALYFCASSPSGVSGSGANVLTFGAGSRLTVL.